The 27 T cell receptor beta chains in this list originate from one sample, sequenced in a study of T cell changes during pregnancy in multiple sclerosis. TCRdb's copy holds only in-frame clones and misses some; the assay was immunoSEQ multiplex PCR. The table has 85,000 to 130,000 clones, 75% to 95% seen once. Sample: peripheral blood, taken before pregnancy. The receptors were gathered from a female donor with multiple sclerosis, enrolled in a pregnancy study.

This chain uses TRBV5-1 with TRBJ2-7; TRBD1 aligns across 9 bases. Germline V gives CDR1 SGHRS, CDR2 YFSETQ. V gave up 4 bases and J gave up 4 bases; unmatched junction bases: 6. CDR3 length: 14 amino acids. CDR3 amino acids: CASSPGTGIYEQYF. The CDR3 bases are TGCGCCAGCAGCCCGGGGACAGGGATTTACGAGCAGTACTTC.

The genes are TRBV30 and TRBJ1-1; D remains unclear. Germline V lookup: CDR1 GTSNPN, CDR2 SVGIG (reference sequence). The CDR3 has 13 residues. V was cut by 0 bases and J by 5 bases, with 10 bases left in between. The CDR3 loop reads CAWSVQRGTEAFF. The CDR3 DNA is TGTGCCTGGAGTGTACAACGAGGGACTGAAGCTTTCTTT.

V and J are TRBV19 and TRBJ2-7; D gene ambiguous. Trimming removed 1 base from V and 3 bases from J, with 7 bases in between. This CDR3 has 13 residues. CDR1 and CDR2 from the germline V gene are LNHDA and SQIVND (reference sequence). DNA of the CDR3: TGTGCCAGTAGTATAGGCGAGAGCTACGAGCAGTACTTC. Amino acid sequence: CASSIGESYEQYF.

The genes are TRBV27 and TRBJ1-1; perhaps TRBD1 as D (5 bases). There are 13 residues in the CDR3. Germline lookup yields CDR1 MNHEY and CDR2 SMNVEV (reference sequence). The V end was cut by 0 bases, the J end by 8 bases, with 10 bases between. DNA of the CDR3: TGTGCCAGCAGTTTATCTAGCACAGGAGAAGCTTTCTTT. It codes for CASSLSSTGEAFF.

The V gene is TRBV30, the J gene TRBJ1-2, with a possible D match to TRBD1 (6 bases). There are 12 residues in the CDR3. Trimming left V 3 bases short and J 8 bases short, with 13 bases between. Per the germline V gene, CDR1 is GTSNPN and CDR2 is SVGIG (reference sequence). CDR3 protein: CAWRAGVRGYTF. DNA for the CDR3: TGTGCCTGGAGAGCAGGGGTGCGAGGCTACACCTTC.

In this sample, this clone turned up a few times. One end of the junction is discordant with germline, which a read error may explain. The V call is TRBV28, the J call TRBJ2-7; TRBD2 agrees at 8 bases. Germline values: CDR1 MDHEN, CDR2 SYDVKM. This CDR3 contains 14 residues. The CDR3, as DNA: TGTGCCAGCAGTCCCGGGACTAGAGCCTACGGGCAGTACTTC. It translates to CASSPGTRAYGQYF.

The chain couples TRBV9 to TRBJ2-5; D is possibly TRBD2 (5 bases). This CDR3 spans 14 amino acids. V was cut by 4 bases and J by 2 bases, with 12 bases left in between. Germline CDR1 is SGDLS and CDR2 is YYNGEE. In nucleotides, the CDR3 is TGTGCCAGCAGCCTCGCGGGCGCGCAAGAGACCCAGTACTTC. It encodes CASSLAGAQETQYF.

CDR3: CAISESYGDGGELFF. The CDR3 nucleotides are TGTGCCATCAGTGAGTCGTACGGGGATGGCGGGGAGCTGTTTTTT. V gene TRBV10-3 combines with J gene TRBJ2-2, with D maybe TRBD2 (5 bases). Trimming removed 0 bases at V and 7 bases at J, with 12 bases between. Germline V gene sequence: CDR1 ENHRY, CDR2 SYGVKD. This CDR3 spans 15 amino acids.

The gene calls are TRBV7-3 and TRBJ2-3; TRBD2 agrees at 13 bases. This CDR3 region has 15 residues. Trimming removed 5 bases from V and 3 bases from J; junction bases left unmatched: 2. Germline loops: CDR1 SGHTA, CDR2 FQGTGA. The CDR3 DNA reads TGTGCCAGCAGCCGGACTAGCGGGAGAACAGATACGCAGTATTTT. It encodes CASSRTSGRTDTQYF.

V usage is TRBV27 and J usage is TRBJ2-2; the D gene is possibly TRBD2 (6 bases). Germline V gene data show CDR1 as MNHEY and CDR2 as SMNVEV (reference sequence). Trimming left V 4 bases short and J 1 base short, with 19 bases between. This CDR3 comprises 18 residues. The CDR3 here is CASSSPGRRGVNTGELFF. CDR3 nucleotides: TGTGCCAGCAGTTCCCCCGGAAGGCGCGGGGTGAACACCGGGGAGCTGTTTTTT.

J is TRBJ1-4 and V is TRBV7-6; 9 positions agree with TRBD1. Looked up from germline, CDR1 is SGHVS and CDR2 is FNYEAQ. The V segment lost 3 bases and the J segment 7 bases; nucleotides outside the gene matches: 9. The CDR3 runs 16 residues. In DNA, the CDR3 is TGTGCCAGCAGCTTGCCGACCGGGACAGGGAGTGAAAAACTGTTTTTT. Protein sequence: CASSLPTGTGSEKLFF.

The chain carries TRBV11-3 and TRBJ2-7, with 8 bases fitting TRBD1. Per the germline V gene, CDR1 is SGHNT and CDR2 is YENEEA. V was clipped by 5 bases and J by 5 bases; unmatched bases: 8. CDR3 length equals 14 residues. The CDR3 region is CASSLRTGFNEQYF. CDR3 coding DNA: TGTGCCAGCAGCCTAAGGACAGGGTTCAACGAGCAGTACTTC.

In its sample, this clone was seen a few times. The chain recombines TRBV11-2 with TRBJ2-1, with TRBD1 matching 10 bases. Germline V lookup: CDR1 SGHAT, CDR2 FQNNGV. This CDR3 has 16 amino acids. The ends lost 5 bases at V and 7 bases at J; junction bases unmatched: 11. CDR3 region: CASSARPGQGTNEQFF. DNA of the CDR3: TGTGCCAGCAGCGCCCGACCGGGACAGGGGACGAATGAGCAGTTCTTC. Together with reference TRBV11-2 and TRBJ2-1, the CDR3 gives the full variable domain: EAGVAQSPRYKIIEKRQSVAFWCNPISGHATLYWYQQILGQGPKLLIQFQNNGVVDDSQLPKDRFSAERLKGVDSTLKIQPAKLEDSAVYLCASSARPGQGTNEQFFGPGTRLTVL.

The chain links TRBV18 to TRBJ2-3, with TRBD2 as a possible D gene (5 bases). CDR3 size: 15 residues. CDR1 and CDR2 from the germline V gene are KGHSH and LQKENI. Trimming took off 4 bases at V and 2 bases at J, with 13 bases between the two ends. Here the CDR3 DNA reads TGTGCCAGCTCACGGAGGCCAGCGGACACAGATACGCAGTATTTT. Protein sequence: CASSRRPADTDTQYF.

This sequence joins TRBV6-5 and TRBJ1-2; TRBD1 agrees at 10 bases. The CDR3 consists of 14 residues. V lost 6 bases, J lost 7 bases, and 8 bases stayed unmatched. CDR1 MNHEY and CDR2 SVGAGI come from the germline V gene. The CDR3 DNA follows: TGTGCCAGCAGAACCCTGGGACAGGGGATTGGCTACACCTTC. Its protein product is CASRTLGQGIGYTF.

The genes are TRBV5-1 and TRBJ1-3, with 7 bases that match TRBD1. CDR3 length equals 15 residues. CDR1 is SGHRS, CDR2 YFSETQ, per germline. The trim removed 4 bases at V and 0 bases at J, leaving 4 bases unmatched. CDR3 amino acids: CASSPGQLSGNTIYF. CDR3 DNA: TGCGCCAGCAGCCCGGGACAGCTCTCTGGAAACACCATATATTTT.

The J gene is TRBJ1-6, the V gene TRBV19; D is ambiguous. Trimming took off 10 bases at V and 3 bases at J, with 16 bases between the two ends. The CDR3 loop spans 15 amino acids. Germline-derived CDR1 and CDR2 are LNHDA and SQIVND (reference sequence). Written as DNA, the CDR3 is TGTGCCACTGGACTACCGGGTCGCTATAATTCACCCCTCCACTTT. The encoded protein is CATGLPGRYNSPLHF.

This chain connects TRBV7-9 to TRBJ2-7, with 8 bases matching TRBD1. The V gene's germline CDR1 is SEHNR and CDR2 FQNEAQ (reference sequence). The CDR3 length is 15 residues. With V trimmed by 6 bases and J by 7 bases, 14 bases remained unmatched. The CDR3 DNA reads TGTGCCAGCAGTAAAACAGGGGGGTCTACGGGTGAGCAGTACTTC. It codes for CASSKTGGSTGEQYF.

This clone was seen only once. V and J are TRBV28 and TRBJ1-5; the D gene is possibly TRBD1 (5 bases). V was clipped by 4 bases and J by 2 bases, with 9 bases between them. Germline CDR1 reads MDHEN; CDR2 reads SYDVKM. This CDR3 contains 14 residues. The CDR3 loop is CASSSLGGNQPQHF. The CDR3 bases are TGTGCCAGCAGTTCTCTAGGGGGCAATCAGCCCCAGCATTTT.

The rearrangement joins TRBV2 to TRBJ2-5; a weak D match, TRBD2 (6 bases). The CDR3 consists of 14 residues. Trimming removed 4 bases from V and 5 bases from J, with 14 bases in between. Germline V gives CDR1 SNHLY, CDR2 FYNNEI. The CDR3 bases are TGTGCCAGCAGTGTAGGGGACTCGGGGGAGACCCAGTACTTC. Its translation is CASSVGDSGETQYF.

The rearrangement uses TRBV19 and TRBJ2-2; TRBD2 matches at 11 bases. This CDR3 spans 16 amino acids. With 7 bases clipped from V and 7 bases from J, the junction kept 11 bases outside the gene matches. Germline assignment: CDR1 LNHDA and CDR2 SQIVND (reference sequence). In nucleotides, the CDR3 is TGTGCCAGTACTGGGACTAGCGGCCTATGGGGCGGGGAGCTGTTTTTT. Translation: CASTGTSGLWGGELFF.

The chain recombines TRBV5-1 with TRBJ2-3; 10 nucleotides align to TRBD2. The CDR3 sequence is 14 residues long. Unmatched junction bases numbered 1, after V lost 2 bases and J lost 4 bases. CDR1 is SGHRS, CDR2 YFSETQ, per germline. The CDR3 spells CASSFLAGADTQYF. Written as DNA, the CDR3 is TGCGCCAGCAGCTTTCTAGCGGGGGCAGATACGCAGTATTTT.

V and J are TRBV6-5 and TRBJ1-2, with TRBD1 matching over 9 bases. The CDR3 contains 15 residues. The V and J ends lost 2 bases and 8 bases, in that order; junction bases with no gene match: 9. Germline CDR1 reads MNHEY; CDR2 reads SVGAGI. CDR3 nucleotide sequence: TGTGCCAGCAGTTACCAGGGACAGGGTTTTTTGGGCTACACCTTC. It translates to CASSYQGQGFLGYTF.

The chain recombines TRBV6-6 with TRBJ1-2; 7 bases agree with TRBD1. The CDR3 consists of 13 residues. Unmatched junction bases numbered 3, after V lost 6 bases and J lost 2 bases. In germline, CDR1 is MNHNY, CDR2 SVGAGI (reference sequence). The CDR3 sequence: CASRKTGNYGYTF. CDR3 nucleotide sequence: TGTGCCAGCAGGAAGACAGGGAACTATGGCTACACCTTC.

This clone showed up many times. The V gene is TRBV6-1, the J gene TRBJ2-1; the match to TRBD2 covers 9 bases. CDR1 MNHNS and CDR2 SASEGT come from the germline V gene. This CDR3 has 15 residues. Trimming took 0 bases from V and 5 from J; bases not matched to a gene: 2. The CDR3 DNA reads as TGTGCCAGCAGTGAAGCTGCGGGGGGGCACAATGAGCAGTTCTTC. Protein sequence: CASSEAAGGHNEQFF.

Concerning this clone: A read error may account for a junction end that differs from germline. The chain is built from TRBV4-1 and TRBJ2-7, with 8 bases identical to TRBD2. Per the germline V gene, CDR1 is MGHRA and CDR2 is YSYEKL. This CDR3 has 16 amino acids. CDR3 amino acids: CASSQDGVAGSSEQYF. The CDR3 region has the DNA TGCGCCAGCAGCCAAGATGGAGTAGCGGGATCCTCCGAGCAGTACTTC.

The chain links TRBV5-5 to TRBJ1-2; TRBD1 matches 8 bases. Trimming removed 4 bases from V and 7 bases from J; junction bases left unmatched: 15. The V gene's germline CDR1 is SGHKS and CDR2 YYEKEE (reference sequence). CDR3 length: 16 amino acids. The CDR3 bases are TGTGCCAGCAGCCGCCAAACGGACAGGGTAGACGCTGGCTACACCTTC. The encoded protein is CASSRQTDRVDAGYTF. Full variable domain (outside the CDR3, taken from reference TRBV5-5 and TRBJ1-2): DAGVTQSPTHLIKTRGQQVTLRCSPISGHKSVSWYQQVLGQGPQFIFQYYEKEERGRGNFPDRFSARQFPNYSSELNVNALLLGDSALYLCASSRQTDRVDAGYTFGSGTRLTVV.